The 25 T cell receptor beta chains below were found in one sample sequenced in a study of response to subunit inactivated influenza vaccine. TCRdb re-called the RT-PCR reads through MiXCR, storing one row per CDR3 protein. Altogether over 800,000 distinct CDR3 sequences are present, around 20% being singletons, with the ten largest covering about 10%. The sample was PBMCs from blood, taken 4 to 6 days after vaccination. Receptor source: a middle-aged man who received an inactivated influenza vaccine.

V usage is TRBV7-2 and J usage is TRBJ1-3; no definite D call. Germline V gives CDR1 SGHTA, CDR2 FQGNSA. The CDR3 spans 13 residues. Trimming took 7 bases from V and 4 from J, leaving 11 bases between them. CDR3 amino acids: CASTRTPGNTIYF. The CDR3 nucleotides read TGTGCCAGCACCCGAACCCCGGGAAACACCATATATTTT.

This clonotype was recorded a few times. The chain has TRBV7-8 and TRBJ1-5; weak D call: TRBD1 (6 bases). The CDR3 sequence is 17 residues long. V lost 4 bases, J lost 0 bases, and 16 bases lay in between. From germline, CDR1 is SGHVS and CDR2 FQNEAQ. CDR3 in DNA: TGTGCCAGCAGCTCTGGGCAGGGGCTGGATAGCAATCAGCCCCAGCATTTT. Protein: CASSSGQGLDSNQPQHF.

This clonotype occurred many times. The rearrangement uses TRBV12-3 or TRBV12-4 and TRBJ2-7; the D gene could be TRBD1 or TRBD2 (5 bases each). The CDR3 has 13 residues. The V and J ends lost 3 bases and 3 bases respectively, with 9 bases between them. The CDR3 DNA is TGTGCCAGCAGTTTGGGGGATATCTACGAGCAGTACTTC. This gives the protein CASSLGDIYEQYF.

The chain combines TRBV6-2 or TRBV6-3 with TRBJ1-2, with a weak D call TRBD1 (5 bases). The CDR3 extends over 14 amino acids. With 6 bases removed from V and 2 bases from J, the gap between germline ends came to 13 bases. Germline values: CDR1 MNHEY, CDR2 SVGEGT. The CDR3 sequence: CASRSGGRNYGYTF. CDR3 in DNA: TGTGCCAGCAGATCTGGGGGGAGGAACTATGGCTACACCTTC.

The CDR3 here is CASSAQYRGPADTQYF. The CDR3 region has the DNA TGTGCCAGCAGCGCCCAATACAGGGGGCCGGCAGATACGCAGTATTTT. This chain links TRBV5-5 with TRBJ2-3; TRBD1 matches at 9 bases. The germline V gene has CDR1 SGHKS and CDR2 YYEKEE (reference sequence). The CDR3 loop spans 16 amino acids. Trimming at V came to 4 bases and at J to 4 bases, leaving 10 bases not matched to a gene.

This clonotype was counted a single time. This rearrangement joins TRBV4-3 to TRBJ1-1; perhaps TRBD1 as D (5 bases). V was pared by 1 base and J by 1 base, with 13 bases between. Germline lookup yields CDR1 LGHNA and CDR2 YSLEER. The CDR3 totals 16 residues. CDR3 DNA sequence: TGCGCCAGCAGCCAAGGCCAAGGGGAGGCGAACACTGAAGCTTTCTTT. Encoded protein: CASSQGQGEANTEAFF.

This chain joins TRBV7-2 and TRBJ1-2; the D gene is possibly TRBD1 (5 bases). CDR3 length: 14 amino acids. In germline, CDR1 is SGHTA, CDR2 FQGNSA. V lost 5 bases, J lost 4 bases, and 14 bases lay in between. The CDR3 coding sequence is TGTGCCAGCAGCCCCCTGGGACCGCTCTATGGCTACACCTTC. Translation gives CASSPLGPLYGYTF.

This clonotype was observed a handful of times. This rearrangement joins TRBV20-1 to TRBJ2-7, with D possibly matching TRBD2 (5 bases). The length of the CDR3 is 10 residues. The germline V gene encodes CDR1 DFQATT and CDR2 SNEGSKA (reference sequence). Trimming took 7 bases from V and 3 from J, leaving 7 bases between them. This CDR3 is CSVGIYEQYF. CDR3 sequence (DNA): TGCAGTGTCGGGATCTACGAGCAGTACTTC.

This clonotype showed up just a few times. CDR3 bases: TGCGCCAGCAGCTCGCAGCTGGACAGTGGAAACACCATATATTTT. Translated, it gives CASSSQLDSGNTIYF. The V and J genes are TRBV4-3 and TRBJ1-3; D is perhaps TRBD1 (6 bases). This CDR3 contains 15 residues. V lost 5 bases, J lost 3 bases, and 14 bases lay in between. Germline-derived CDR1 and CDR2 are LGHNA and YSLEER.

The chain is built from TRBV24-1 and TRBJ2-1, with D unclear. The germline CDR1 and CDR2 sequences are KGHDR and SFDVKD. Trimming stripped 5 bases from V and 7 bases from J, with 8 bases between. This CDR3 comprises 12 residues. CDR3 in DNA: TGTGCCACCAGTGGGTCCAGGAATGAGCAGTTCTTC. This sequence encodes CATSGSRNEQFF.

This rearrangement joins TRBV6-6 to TRBJ2-2; D is unclear. The germline gives CDR1 MNHNY, CDR2 SVGAGI (reference sequence). Deletions cut 11 bases from V and 2 bases from J, with 12 bases between. The CDR3 loop spans 13 amino acids. As DNA, the CDR3 is TGTGCCGCACAGAAGCCTAACACCGGGGAGCTGTTTTTT. Its protein is CAAQKPNTGELFF.

Only a few counts were recorded for this clonotype. This sequence joins TRBV4-3 and TRBJ2-5, with 9 nucleotides matching TRBD2. CDR1 is LGHNA, CDR2 YSLEER, per germline. The CDR3 contains 15 residues. Trimming took 4 bases from V and 4 from J; bases not matched to a gene: 7. The CDR3 nucleotides are TGCGCCAGCAGCCCGGGACTAGCTTTCCCAGAGACCCAGTACTTC. Translation gives CASSPGLAFPETQYF.

V and J are TRBV6-1 and TRBJ1-4, with 7 bases matching TRBD1. The V and J ends lost 6 bases and 4 bases, in that order; junction bases with no gene match: 8. The CDR3 extends over 15 amino acids. CDR1 is MNHNS and CDR2 is SASEGT in the germline V gene. DNA of the CDR3: TGTGCCAGCAGAGGTGGACAGGCCAGTAATGAAAAACTGTTTTTT. Translation gives CASRGGQASNEKLFF.

This clonotype occurred a few times. The chain uses TRBV28 and TRBJ2-7, with 8 bases aligning to TRBD2. The CDR3 spans 19 residues. The ends lost 4 bases at V and 4 bases at J; junction bases unmatched: 21. Germline V gene sequence: CDR1 MDHEN, CDR2 SYDVKM. CDR3 sequence reads: CASSSFTMQGTRQLYEQYF. In nucleotides, the CDR3 is TGTGCCAGCAGTTCCTTTACAATGCAGGGGACTAGGCAACTTTACGAGCAGTACTTC.

V and J are TRBV6-5 and TRBJ2-7; D ambiguous. Trimming shortened V by 5 bases and J by 5 bases, and 10 bases separated the two germline ends. In germline, CDR1 is MNHEY, CDR2 SVGAGI. This CDR3 is built from 12 residues. The CDR3 is CASSPDDNEQYF. In DNA, the CDR3 is TGTGCCAGCAGTCCGGACGATAACGAGCAGTACTTC.

This clonotype appeared a few times. Here the CDR3 reads CARRTSGDSDTQYF. In DNA, the CDR3 is TGTGCCCGAAGAACATCGGGAGATTCAGATACGCAGTATTTT. This chain links TRBV30 with TRBJ2-3; D may be TRBD2 (6 bases). V was pared by 8 bases and J by 4 bases, with 19 bases between. Germline V gives CDR1 GTSNPN, CDR2 SVGIG (reference sequence). The CDR3 sequence is 14 residues long. Full variable domain (rest looked up from reference TRBV30 and TRBJ2-3): SQTIHQWPATLVQPVGSPLSLECTVEGTSNPNLYWYRQAAGRGLQLLFYSVGIGQISSEVPQNLSASRPQDRQFILSSKKLLLSDSGFYLCARRTSGDSDTQYFGPGTRLTVL.

This clonotype was detected a few times. V and J are TRBV7-3 and TRBJ1-5, with D hard to call. The CDR3 extends over 14 amino acids. The V gene's germline CDR1 is SGHTA and CDR2 FQGTGA. The V gene lost 1 base and the J gene lost 8 bases, with 12 bases spanning the gap. The DNA for the CDR3 is TGTGCCAGCAGCTTAATGAGGGTCATCAAGCCCCAGCATTTT. Translated, it gives CASSLMRVIKPQHF.

This clonotype was counted between two and nine times. The chain couples TRBV12-3 or TRBV12-4 to TRBJ1-2; 7 bases map to TRBD1. The CDR3 runs 13 residues. The V and J ends lost 6 bases and 0 bases, in that order; junction bases with no gene match: 1. In nucleotides, the CDR3 is TGTGCCAGCAGCGACAGGGCTAACTATGGCTACACCTTC. This codes for CASSDRANYGYTF.

The CDR3 here is CASSQDCAVGYGYTF. The DNA of the CDR3 is TGTGCCAGCAGCCAAGATTGCGCTGTGGGGTACGGCTACACCTTC. The chain has TRBV3-1 and TRBJ1-2; D call uncertain. There are 15 residues in the CDR3. The germline V and J ends were trimmed by 0 bases and 8 bases, with 16 bases remaining between them. Germline V gene sequence: CDR1 LGHDT, CDR2 YNNKEL (reference sequence).

The chain couples TRBV5-1 to TRBJ2-3; 8 positions match TRBD1. Germline V gives CDR1 SGHRS, CDR2 YFSETQ. There are 15 residues in the CDR3. V dropped 7 bases and J dropped 1; count of bases not matched to a gene: 8. Here the CDR3 DNA reads TGCGCCAGCTCAGACAGGGGCGGAGGCACAGATACGCAGTATTTT. It translates to CASSDRGGGTDTQYF.

This clonotype showed up just a few times. The gene calls are TRBV5-1 and TRBJ2-3, with 13 positions matching TRBD2. The CDR3 consists of 16 residues. CDR1 SGHRS and CDR2 YFSETQ come from the germline V gene. With 4 bases clipped from V and 7 bases from J, the junction kept 9 bases outside the gene matches. The CDR3 bases are TGCGCCAGCAGCCCGACGGGACTAGCGGGACAAAATACGCAGTATTTT. Translating it yields CASSPTGLAGQNTQYF.

The genes are TRBV19 and TRBJ1-1, with TRBD1 matching over 8 bases. Germline V gene sequence: CDR1 LNHDA, CDR2 SQIVND (reference sequence). V gave up 5 bases and J gave up 5 bases; unmatched junction bases: 13. This CDR3 is built from 16 residues. Here the CDR3 DNA reads TGTGCCAGTAGTGCACCCGCAGGGGGCTTGGGTACTGAAGCTTTCTTT. This encodes CASSAPAGGLGTEAFF.

This clonotype turned up a few times. The chain couples TRBV18 to TRBJ2-7, with D perhaps matching TRBD1 (5 bases). CDR3 size: 14 residues. Germline V gives CDR1 KGHSH, CDR2 LQKENI. V lost 6 bases and J 5 bases, leaving 17 bases between the germline ends. CDR3 DNA: TGTGCCAGCTCCCACGGTGTGGGGCTTGACGAGCAGTACTTC. Residues: CASSHGVGLDEQYF.

This clonotype was detected ten times or more. The chain recombines TRBV10-2 with TRBJ1-1, with D hard to call. The V gene lost 2 bases and the J gene lost 4 bases, with 5 bases spanning the gap. Germline V lookup: CDR1 WSHSY, CDR2 SAAADI. The CDR3 loop spans 12 amino acids. DNA of the CDR3: TGCGCCAGCAGTGAGGTGGGCACTGAAGCTTTCTTT. Protein sequence: CASSEVGTEAFF.

This clonotype came up a few times. The rearrangement joins TRBV19 to TRBJ2-2; D possibly matches TRBD1 or TRBD2 (5 bases each). Germline V gene data show CDR1 as LNHDA and CDR2 as SQIVND (reference sequence). The CDR3 runs to 11 residues. CDR3 nucleotide sequence: TGTGCGAGGGACCGGCACCGGGAGCTGTTTTTT. Encoded protein: CARDRHRELFF.